These 29 T cell receptor beta chains came from one sample sequenced in a study of cytomegalovirus exposure and HLA in healthy donors. Both 60 Vbeta primers and 13 Jbeta primers went into the PCR. The data were produced by immunoSEQ multiplex PCR, yet TCRdb's version contains in-frame clones alone and is incomplete. The sample lists about 240,000 clones, more than 75% seen once, with 5% to 6.5% in the top ten. The source material was PBMCs. These TCRs come from a middle-aged woman in good health and CMV-seropositive.

The V call is TRBV7-8, the J call TRBJ2-5, with 7 bases identical to TRBD2. The length of the CDR3 is 14 residues. CDR1 SGHVS and CDR2 FQNEAQ come from the germline V gene. V lost 3 bases and J lost 5; bases outside the gene matches: 6. CDR3 DNA sequence: TGTGCCAGCAGCTTGGTCACTAGCGTCGAGACCCAGTACTTC. Translation gives CASSLVTSVETQYF.

The V and J genes are TRBV4-3 and TRBJ1-2; D is unresolved. In germline, CDR1 is LGHNA, CDR2 YSLEER. This CDR3 has 13 residues. V lost 2 bases to trimming and J lost 4 bases, with 8 bases between them. CDR3 protein: CASSQWGVYGYTF. CDR3 in DNA: TGCGCCAGCAGCCAATGGGGAGTCTATGGCTACACCTTC.

The CDR3 DNA is TGTGCCAGCAGTTACTCGGACAGGACAAATGAAAAACTGTTTTTT. Residues: CASSYSDRTNEKLFF. The chain carries TRBV6-5 and TRBJ1-4; 7 bases map to TRBD1. The J segment lost 5 bases and the V segment lost 0 bases, leaving 3 bases of the junction unmatched. Germline V gene lookup returns CDR1 MNHEY and CDR2 SVGAGI. The CDR3 extends over 15 amino acids.

In this sample, this clone turned up once. The chain carries TRBV7-9 and TRBJ1-1; possibly TRBD1 for D (5 bases). The germline gives CDR1 SEHNR, CDR2 FQNEAQ (reference sequence). V lost 2 bases and J 0 bases, leaving 10 bases between the germline ends. The CDR3 sequence is 15 residues long. The CDR3: CASSLLGLLNTEAFF. For the CDR3, the DNA is TGTGCCAGCAGCTTACTGGGACTATTGAACACTGAAGCTTTCTTT.

This clone was observed a single time. The CDR3 is CAVSGATNEKLFF. In nucleotides, the CDR3 is TGTGCCGTTTCAGGGGCAACTAATGAAAAACTGTTTTTT. The chain uses TRBV10-3 and TRBJ1-4; weak D call: TRBD1 (6 bases). The CDR3 extends over 13 amino acids. CDR1 is ENHRY, CDR2 SYGVKD, per germline. Trimming stripped 11 bases from V and 0 bases from J, with 10 bases between.

This CDR3 is CASSLNVVRQYGYTF. DNA of the CDR3: TGTGCCAGCAGTTTAAATGTTGTCAGGCAATATGGCTACACCTTC. V gene TRBV28 combines with J gene TRBJ1-2; D unresolved. Germline V lookup: CDR1 MDHEN, CDR2 SYDVKM. The CDR3 contains 15 residues. V was shortened by 2 bases and J by 5 bases, with 15 bases between the two germline ends.

The V and J genes are TRBV21-1 and TRBJ1-2; TRBD1, the table's D call, lacks a check against the DNA. TRBV21-1 is marked as a pseudogene. This CDR3 is built from 19 residues. The chain's CDR3 is CASSKRDSDPTFFGYGYTF. CDR3 DNA: TGTGCCAGCAGCAAAAGGGACAGCGATCCGACCTTTTTTGGCTATGGCTACACCTTC.

In this sample, this clone turned up once. The chain carries TRBV6-1 and TRBJ1-5, with 8 positions matching TRBD1. The CDR3 consists of 15 residues. V gave up 4 bases and J gave up 3 bases; unmatched junction bases: 5. CDR1 and CDR2 from the germline V gene are MNHNS and SASEGT. This chain's CDR3 is CASSARTGNNQPQHF. CDR3 DNA sequence: TGTGCCAGCAGTGCCCGGACAGGGAACAATCAGCCCCAGCATTTT.

The chain combines TRBV6-5 with TRBJ1-2, with D hard to call. Germline CDR1 reads MNHEY; CDR2 reads SVGAGI. This CDR3 has 13 residues. V gave up 10 bases and J gave up 6 bases, with 18 bases separating them. CDR3: CAIRKEGVNGYTF. The DNA for the CDR3 is TGTGCCATCCGTAAGGAGGGAGTCAATGGCTACACCTTC.

The chain carries TRBV19 and TRBJ2-6, with 7 positions matching TRBD1. The CDR3 has 14 amino acids. Looked up from germline, CDR1 is LNHDA and CDR2 is SQIVND (reference sequence). V trimming: 7 bases; J trimming: 2 bases; junction bases outside the gene matches: 2. CDR3 sequence reads: CASIGTAGANVLTF. The CDR3 DNA follows: TGTGCCAGTATCGGGACAGCTGGGGCCAACGTCCTGACTTTC.

This clone turned up a few times. The chain links TRBV7-2 to TRBJ2-2, with 8 bases aligning to TRBD2. Per germline, CDR1 SGHTA and CDR2 FQGNSA. The CDR3 is 14 amino acids. J lost 4 bases, V lost 5 bases, and 3 bases had no gene match. CDR3 DNA sequence: TGTGCCAGCAGCGCGGGGGGAGGCACCGGGGAGCTGTTTTTT. Translation gives CASSAGGGTGELFF.

V usage is TRBV9 and J usage is TRBJ2-3; 9 nucleotides line up with TRBD2. This CDR3 is built from 16 residues. Germline loops: CDR1 SGDLS, CDR2 YYNGEE. The V and J ends lost 3 bases and 0 bases, in that order; junction bases with no gene match: 5. In nucleotides, the CDR3 is TGTGCCAGCAGCGCCCGGACTAGCGTTAGCACAGATACGCAGTATTTT. Encoded protein: CASSARTSVSTDTQYF.

The CDR3 coding sequence is TGTGCCAGCAGCTCCAATACCGGGACAAGAGATACGCAGTATTTT. Amino acids: CASSSNTGTRDTQYF. The chain is built from TRBV11-1 and TRBJ2-3; tentative D call: TRBD1 (6 bases). From germline, CDR1 is SGHAT and CDR2 FQDESV (reference sequence). Trimming took 4 bases from V and 5 from J, leaving 16 bases between them. The CDR3 has 15 amino acids.

Points on this clone: Different DNA sequences within this sample yield the same CDR3. The chain couples TRBV29-1 to TRBJ1-2; 7 positions agree with TRBD1. The CDR3 totals 12 residues. Germline trimming cut 6 bases from V and 0 bases from J; bases unmatched to any gene: 1. Germline V gives CDR1 SQVTM, CDR2 ANQGSEA. For the CDR3, the DNA is TGCAGCGTCGGACAGGCTAACTATGGCTACACCTTC. This sequence encodes CSVGQANYGYTF.

This clone came up a few times. The chain joins TRBV5-4 to TRBJ2-5; TRBD1 is a possible D gene (6 bases). This CDR3 comprises 14 residues. Germline CDR1 is SGHNT and CDR2 is YYREEE (reference sequence). With 2 bases removed from V and 0 bases from J, the gap between germline ends came to 8 bases. The CDR3 is CASSFGQNQETQYF. The CDR3 DNA reads as TGTGCCAGCAGCTTCGGACAGAACCAAGAGACCCAGTACTTC.

The chain combines TRBV30 with TRBJ2-3; D possibly corresponds to TRBD2 (5 bases). The CDR3 is 10 amino acids. Germline CDR1 is GTSNPN and CDR2 is SVGIG (reference sequence). CDR3 sequence (DNA): TGTACTGGAGAGGGAGATACGCAGTATTTT. It yields the protein CTGEGDTQYF.

This clone was seen only once. The chain links TRBV30 to TRBJ2-7; TRBD2 agrees at 11 bases. The V segment lost 3 bases and the J segment 0 bases; nucleotides outside the gene matches: 1. The germline CDR1 and CDR2 sequences are GTSNPN and SVGIG (reference sequence). This CDR3 has 14 amino acids. In nucleotides, the CDR3 is TGTGCCTGGAGGGGGACTAGCGGCTCCTACGAGCAGTACTTC. It is translated as CAWRGTSGSYEQYF.

The chain employs TRBV7-6 and TRBJ1-3; no clear D gene. The CDR3 contains 14 residues. V dropped 0 bases and J dropped 0 bases, with 3 bases sitting between them. CDR1 is SGHVS, CDR2 FNYEAQ, per germline. The CDR3 nucleotides read TGTGCCAGCAGCTTAGCCCACTCTGGAAACACCATATATTTT. It yields the protein CASSLAHSGNTIYF.

The chain links TRBV5-6 to TRBJ1-2; 9 bases line up with TRBD1. The ends lost 2 bases at V and 8 bases at J; junction bases unmatched: 4. The germline V gene encodes CDR1 SGHDT and CDR2 YYEEEE. The CDR3 sequence is 13 residues long. In DNA, the CDR3 is TGTGCCAGCAGCTTACAGGGGGCGCAGGGCTACACCTTC. It is translated as CASSLQGAQGYTF.

CDR3 residues: CASSLEAGNYEQYF. CDR3 bases: TGCGCCAGCAGCTTGGAGGCCGGGAACTACGAGCAGTACTTC. The chain recombines TRBV5-1 with TRBJ2-7, with D possibly being TRBD2 (5 bases). Deletions cut 0 bases from V and 3 bases from J, with 10 bases between. This CDR3 has 14 amino acids. Germline CDR1 is SGHRS and CDR2 is YFSETQ.

This chain joins TRBV7-3 and TRBJ1-2; D possibly corresponds to TRBD1 (5 bases). The CDR3 contains 15 residues. The V end lost 0 bases, the J end lost 4 bases, and 12 bases lay between the germline ends. Germline V gene data show CDR1 as SGHTA and CDR2 as FQGTGA. The chain's CDR3 is CASSLTGPNSYGYTF. Here the CDR3 DNA reads TGTGCCAGCAGCTTAACGGGGCCGAATTCCTATGGCTACACCTTC.

This chain joins TRBV5-6 and TRBJ1-6, with 9 bases that match TRBD1. Losses at the gene ends were 1 base for V and 2 bases for J; bases not matched to a gene: 4. Looked up from germline, CDR1 is SGHDT and CDR2 is YYEEEE. This CDR3 comprises 17 residues. The CDR3 DNA reads as TGTGCCAGCAGCTTGCTCGGGACAGGGCCCTATAATTCACCCCTCCACTTT. Translating gives CASSLLGTGPYNSPLHF.

This clone was observed once. This chain joins TRBV30 and TRBJ1-2; TRBD1 matches 11 bases. Trimming cost V 3 bases and J 1 base; bases outside gene matches: 4. Germline-derived CDR1 and CDR2 are GTSNPN and SVGIG (reference sequence). The CDR3 consists of 15 residues. CDR3 nucleotide sequence: TGTGCCTGGAGGGACAGGGGGCTTTTTAACTATGGCTACACCTTC. This translates into CAWRDRGLFNYGYTF.

V gene TRBV6-6 combines with J gene TRBJ1-3; D is uncertain. Germline lookup yields CDR1 MNHNY and CDR2 SVGAGI (reference sequence). Trimming left V 4 bases short and J 0 bases short, with 10 bases between. This CDR3 has 15 amino acids. CDR3 nucleotide sequence: TGTGCCAGCAGTTCCCAGGTGCGCTCTGGAAACACCATATATTTT. Its protein product is CASSSQVRSGNTIYF.

This clone was detected only once. The genes are TRBV29-1 and TRBJ1-1, with D tentatively TRBD1 (6 bases). V shed 6 bases and J shed 3 bases, with 11 bases lying between them. The CDR3 extends over 12 amino acids. CDR1 SQVTM and CDR2 ANQGSEA come from the germline V gene. CDR3 in amino acids: CSVDRLDTEAFF. CDR3 nucleotides: TGCAGCGTAGACAGGCTGGACACTGAAGCTTTCTTT.

The CDR3 loop is CASSRDFEAFF. CDR3 in DNA: TGTGCCAGCTCTCGGGATTTTGAAGCTTTCTTT. The chain carries TRBV18 and TRBJ1-1; D is ambiguous. The CDR3 contains 11 residues. Trimming took 6 bases from V and 7 from J, leaving 9 bases between them. Germline V gene lookup returns CDR1 KGHSH and CDR2 LQKENI.

The J gene is TRBJ1-2, the V gene TRBV11-2; no reliable D call. The CDR3 covers 14 residues. V lost 5 bases, J lost 6 bases, and 16 bases lay in between. Germline CDR1 SGHAT, CDR2 FQNNGV. Written as DNA, the CDR3 is TGTGCCAGCAGCCTCCGTGGGGAGGTGGATGGCTACACCTTC. Protein: CASSLRGEVDGYTF.

V gene TRBV5-4 combines with J gene TRBJ2-3; a weak D match, TRBD1 (5 bases). The CDR3 length is 15 residues. Germline CDR1 and CDR2: SGHNT and YYREEE (reference sequence). V was clipped by 4 bases and J by 0 bases, with 12 bases between them. The CDR3 DNA follows: TGTGCCAGCAGCATTCAGGGAACTAGCACAGATACGCAGTATTTT. The encoded protein is CASSIQGTSTDTQYF.

Only a few counts were recorded for this clone. The V call is TRBV5-6, the J call TRBJ2-1; possible D gene TRBD1, 7 bases. The CDR3 consists of 19 residues. The germline CDR1 and CDR2 sequences are SGHDT and YYEEEE. Trimming removed 1 base from V and 3 bases from J, with 23 bases in between. In DNA form, the CDR3 reads TGTGCCAGCAGCTTGCTCTTGGCATCGCGGGACAGCCTCTACAATGAGCAGTTCTTC. The encoded protein is CASSLLLASRDSLYNEQFF.